A selection of T cell receptor beta chains follows, all from one sample in a study of blood T cell repertoires in COVID-19. Sequencing was performed with immunoSEQ multiplex PCR; in TCRdb, only in-frame clones are kept and a portion is missing. The sample lists around 100,000 clones, over 65% occurring once. Material for sequencing was peripheral blood. All receptors come from a woman between 35 and 50 years old with acute or convalescent COVID-19. CDR3s leave out the opening cysteine and the closing phenylalanine or tryptophan.

V gene: TRBV9; CDR3 protein: ASSPGQVTDTQY
V gene: TRBV18; CDR3 protein: ASSPALTGSYNEQF
V gene: TRBV3-1/TRBV3-2; CDR3 protein: ASSQVRGSADTEAF
V gene: TRBV9; CDR3 protein: ASRPDRGTGGELF
V gene: TRBV6-6; CDR3 protein: ASSPTDSYGYT
V gene: TRBV7-7; CDR3 protein: ASSPLAGGLSGELF
V gene: TRBV9; CDR3 protein: ASSLSRGGRGNTIY
V gene: TRBV7-8; CDR3 protein: ASSLGESYGYT
V gene: TRBV7-2; CDR3 protein: ASRLAGGDSYEQY
V gene: TRBV5-1; CDR3 protein: ASSLSLADYGYT